This T cell receptor (beta chain) was retrieved from a study of blood T cell repertoires in COVID-19. This CDR3 has 14 amino acids. V shed 3 bases and J shed 4 bases, with 11 bases lying between them. Per the germline V gene, CDR1 is MNHEY and CDR2 is SVGEGT. This clone was seen a handful of times. Sequencing was performed with immunoSEQ multiplex PCR; in TCRdb, only in-frame clones are kept and a portion is missing. Here the sample spans 250,000 to 300,000 clones, around 86% being singletons. This chain connects TRBV6-2 or TRBV6-3 to TRBJ2-3; the D gene is possibly TRBD2 (6 bases). The origin of this receptor is a woman aged 40 to 50 who had recovered from COVID-19. Material for sequencing was peripheral blood. CDR3 in amino acids: CASSYTASADTQYF. Here the CDR3 DNA reads TGTGCCAGCAGTTATACGGCTAGCGCAGATACGCAGTATTTT.